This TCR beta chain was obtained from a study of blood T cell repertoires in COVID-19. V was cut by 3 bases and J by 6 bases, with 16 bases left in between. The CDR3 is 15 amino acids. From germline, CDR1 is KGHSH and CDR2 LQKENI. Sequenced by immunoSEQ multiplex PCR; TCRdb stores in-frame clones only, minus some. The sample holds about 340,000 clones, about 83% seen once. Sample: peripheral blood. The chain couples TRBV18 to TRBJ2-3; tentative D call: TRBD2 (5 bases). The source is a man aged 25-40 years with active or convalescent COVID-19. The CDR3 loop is CASSPTGYGGDTQYF. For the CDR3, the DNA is TGTGCCAGCTCACCCACGGGGTATGGCGGGGATACGCAGTATTTT.